What follows are 10 T cell receptor beta chains derived from one specimen sequenced in a study of a mutant IDH1 vaccine in newly diagnosed glioma. This table comes from immunoSEQ multiplex PCR, and its TCRdb copy is limited to in-frame clones, with some not included. The data contain about 59,000 clones, about 91% of them singletons. Time point defined: baseline, week 1 (first vaccination visit). Treatment described: pre-vaccination baseline after standard-of-care therapy. This specimen was PBMCs, taken from a glioma patient treated with radiotherapy, temozolomide or both. These TCRs come from a man aged 50 or older with glioma.

This chain links TRBV13 with TRBJ2-7; tentatively, D is TRBD1 (6 bases). Germline assignment: CDR1 PRHDT and CDR2 FYEKMQ (reference sequence). The ends were cut back, 5 bases at V and 0 bases at J, with 8 bases in the middle. The CDR3 has 13 residues. In nucleotides, the CDR3 is TGTGCCAGCAGCGACAGGAGCTCCTACGAGCAGTACTTC. Translation: CASSDRSSYEQYF.

CDR3 amino acids: CASSLGDRLRELFF. The CDR3 region has the DNA TGTGCCAGCAGCTTGGGGGACCGACTCCGGGAACTGTTTTTT. V is TRBV5-5 and J is TRBJ1-4, with D possibly TRBD1 on 5 matching bases. CDR1 is SGHKS, CDR2 YYEKEE, per germline (reference sequence). This CDR3 is built from 14 residues. The V and J ends lost 0 bases and 12 bases respectively, with 15 bases between them.

The chain recombines TRBV5-1 with TRBJ1-5; D may be TRBD1 (5 bases). Trimming cost V 2 bases and J 5 bases, with 14 bases left between them. The germline gives CDR1 SGHRS, CDR2 YFSETQ. The CDR3 totals 15 residues. CDR3 residues: CASSFSGGVYQPQHF. In DNA form, the CDR3 reads TGCGCCAGCAGCTTCTCGGGGGGAGTTTATCAGCCCCAGCATTTT.

This chain joins TRBV7-2 and TRBJ2-6; no clear D. Germline V CDR1 and CDR2: SGHTA, FQGNSA. The CDR3 has 14 amino acids. Trimming stripped 5 bases from V and 1 base from J, with 6 bases between. CDR3 nucleotides: TGTGCCAGCAGCCTAGGGTCTGGGGCCAACGTCCTGACTTTC. Translation gives CASSLGSGANVLTF.

The DNA of the CDR3 is TGTGCCAGCAAACTAGCGGGAGTGGTTGAGCAGTTCTTC. It encodes CASKLAGVVEQFF. The chain combines TRBV25-1 with TRBJ2-1, with 11 bases aligning to TRBD2. V lost 7 bases and J lost 9; bases outside the gene matches: 5. CDR1 is MGHDK and CDR2 is SYGVNS in the germline V gene. This CDR3 region has 13 residues.

The chain couples TRBV30 to TRBJ2-1; D ambiguous. CDR1 and CDR2 (germline): GTSNPN, SVGIG (reference sequence). CDR3 length: 11 amino acids. Trimming shortened V by 5 bases and J by 9 bases, and 11 bases separated the two germline ends. The CDR3 nucleotides read TGTGCCTGGCGAGTTACTCGTGAGCAGTTCTTC. Amino acid sequence: CAWRVTREQFF.

The chain employs TRBV7-2 and TRBJ2-5, with D maybe TRBD1 (6 bases). Germline-derived CDR1 and CDR2 are SGHTA and FQGNSA. This CDR3 spans 15 amino acids. Trimming shortened V by 5 bases and J by 4 bases, and 17 bases separated the two germline ends. This CDR3 reads CASSITGLWGETQYF. The DNA of the CDR3 is TGTGCCAGCAGCATAACAGGGTTGTGGGGAGAGACCCAGTACTTC. The variable domain in full, with the rest retrieved from reference TRBV7-2 and TRBJ2-5, is GAGVSQSPSNKVTEKGKDVELRCDPISGHTALYWYRQSLGQGLEFLIYFQGNSAPDKSGLPSDRFSAERTGGSVSTLTIQRTQQEDSAVYLCASSITGLWGETQYFGPGTRLLVL.

The J gene is TRBJ2-2, the V gene TRBV6-1, with a weak D call TRBD2 (6 bases). The germline CDR1 and CDR2 sequences are MNHNS and SASEGT. V was clipped by 7 bases and J by 7 bases, with 13 bases between them. CDR3 size: 13 residues. For the CDR3, the DNA is TGTGCCAGCACGGCGATGGGAGGCGGGGAGCTGTTTTTT. Encoded protein: CASTAMGGGELFF.

The chain uses TRBV30 and TRBJ2-3; D is undetermined. Germline CDR1 GTSNPN, CDR2 SVGIG (reference sequence). V lost 0 bases to trimming and J lost 3 bases, with 10 bases between them. This CDR3 is 14 amino acids long. CDR3 sequence (DNA): TGTGCCTGGAGTGTCCAGGTGTCGACAGATACGCAGTATTTT. This encodes CAWSVQVSTDTQYF.

CDR3 amino acids: CASSRENTDTQYF. The CDR3, as DNA: TGCGCCAGCAGCCGGGAGAACACAGATACGCAGTATTTT. The chain combines TRBV4-3 with TRBJ2-3; D perhaps matches TRBD2 (5 bases). Germline CDR1 and CDR2: LGHNA and YSLEER. Trimming left V 4 bases short and J 2 bases short, with 7 bases between. The CDR3 totals 13 residues.